The 21 T cell receptor beta chains reported below all come from one sample, sequenced in a study of blood T cell repertoires in COVID-19. Sequenced by immunoSEQ multiplex PCR; TCRdb stores in-frame clones only, minus some. The sample contains almost 400,000 clones, roughly 86% of which appear only once. The source material was peripheral blood. These receptors were collected from an older woman with COVID-19, enrolled during active disease.

The V gene is TRBV7-3, the J gene TRBJ2-7, with D possibly matching TRBD1 (5 bases). The germline CDR1 and CDR2 sequences are SGHTA and FQGTGA. The CDR3 is made up of 13 amino acids. V was trimmed by 3 bases and J by 1 base, leaving 7 bases between them. As DNA, the CDR3 is TGTGCCAGCAGCTTTGGGGCATCCTACGAGCAGTACTTC. Amino acid sequence: CASSFGASYEQYF. The full variable domain, with the rest looked up from reference TRBV7-3 and TRBJ2-7, is GAGVSQTPSNKVTEKGKYVELRCDPISGHTALYWYRQSLGQGPEFLIYFQGTGAADDSGLPNDRFFAVRPEGSVSTLKIQRTERGDSAVYLCASSFGASYEQYFGPGTRLTVT.

The chain is built from TRBV7-9 and TRBJ1-5; D is uncertain. This CDR3 spans 13 amino acids. Germline V gene data show CDR1 as SEHNR and CDR2 as FQNEAQ (reference sequence). V lost 1 base and J lost 12, with 13 bases in between. This CDR3 reads CASSLGVNDFQHF. The CDR3 nucleotides are TGTGCCAGCAGCTTAGGGGTAAATGACTTCCAGCATTTT.

This chain joins TRBV6-5 and TRBJ2-5, with TRBD1 matching over 10 bases. After removal of 2 bases from V and 4 bases from J, the junction contained 4 bases not matched to a gene. The CDR3 runs to 15 residues. Germline loops: CDR1 MNHEY, CDR2 SVGAGI. CDR3 DNA: TGTGCCAGCAGTTACCCGGGGACAGGGGTAGAGACCCAGTACTTC. Translated: CASSYPGTGVETQYF.

The J gene is TRBJ2-7, the V gene TRBV5-4; the D is unclear. Trimming cost V 4 bases and J 2 bases, with 10 bases left between them. The CDR3 has 13 amino acids. CDR1 and CDR2 from the germline V gene are SGHNT and YYREEE (reference sequence). This chain's CDR3 is CASSTPRTYEQYF. In DNA, the CDR3 is TGTGCCAGCAGCACCCCGAGGACCTACGAGCAGTACTTC.

The V call is TRBV7-9, the J call TRBJ2-1, with D perhaps matching TRBD1 (5 bases). Germline assignment: CDR1 SEHNR and CDR2 FQNEAQ (reference sequence). V shed 5 bases and J shed 0 bases, with 14 bases lying between them. The CDR3 runs 16 residues. The CDR3 protein is CASSPRQRSSYNEQFF. In nucleotides, the CDR3 is TGTGCCAGCAGCCCCAGACAGCGTTCCTCCTACAATGAGCAGTTCTTC. Drawing the rest from reference TRBV7-9 and TRBJ2-1, the complete variable domain is DTGVSQNPRHKITKRGQNVTFRCDPISEHNRLYWYRQTLGQGPEFLTYFQNEAQLEKSRLLSDRFSAERPKGSFSTLEIQRTEQGDSAMYLCASSPRQRSSYNEQFFGPGTRLTVL.

The chain employs TRBV10-1 and TRBJ1-1, with 7 bases fitting TRBD1. Germline lookup yields CDR1 WNHNN and CDR2 SYGVQD (reference sequence). V shed 4 bases and J 9 bases; nucleotides not matched to a gene: 8. The CDR3 has 13 residues. CDR3 region: CASSGDRESKAFF. The CDR3 DNA is TGCGCCAGCAGTGGAGACAGGGAGAGCAAAGCTTTCTTT.

V usage is TRBV12-3 or TRBV12-4 and J usage is TRBJ2-3; D gene uncertain. V gave up 3 bases and J gave up 0 bases, with 4 bases separating them. CDR3 length: 13 residues. The CDR3 region has the DNA TGTGCCAGCAGTTTCGGGAGCACAGATACGCAGTATTTT. Residues: CASSFGSTDTQYF.

The chain is built from TRBV7-8 and TRBJ2-1; 9 positions match TRBD1. The CDR3 sequence is 14 residues long. CDR1 is SGHVS and CDR2 is FQNEAQ in the germline V gene. V shed 11 bases and J 6 bases; nucleotides not matched to a gene: 11. CDR3 sequence reads: CAGMRTGVGNEQFF. CDR3 DNA sequence: TGTGCCGGTATGAGGACAGGGGTGGGCAATGAGCAGTTCTTC.

This chain links TRBV19 with TRBJ1-4; D remains ambiguous. Trimming removed 3 bases from V and 8 bases from J, with 13 bases in between. The germline gives CDR1 LNHDA, CDR2 SQIVND (reference sequence). The CDR3 has 14 residues. The CDR3: CASSISSSNEKLFF. CDR3 nucleotides: TGTGCCAGTAGTATCTCTAGTAGCAACGAAAAACTGTTTTTT.

The chain recombines TRBV7-3 with TRBJ2-5, with 10 positions matching TRBD1. This CDR3 is built from 15 residues. Trimming at V came to 3 bases and at J to 9 bases, leaving 10 bases not matched to a gene. In germline, CDR1 is SGHTA, CDR2 FQGTGA. The CDR3 spells CASSLTGGAGEAQYF. In DNA form, the CDR3 reads TGTGCCAGCAGCTTGACAGGGGGCGCGGGGGAGGCCCAGTACTTC. Filled out from reference TRBV7-3 and TRBJ2-5, the complete variable domain reads GAGVSQTPSNKVTEKGKYVELRCDPISGHTALYWYRQSLGQGPEFLIYFQGTGAADDSGLPNDRFFAVRPEGSVSTLKIQRTERGDSAVYLCASSLTGGAGEAQYFGPGTRLLVL.

The chain employs TRBV19 and TRBJ1-1, with 8 bases aligning to TRBD1. In germline, CDR1 is LNHDA, CDR2 SQIVND (reference sequence). Unmatched junction bases numbered 4, after V lost 4 bases and J lost 0 bases. The CDR3 extends over 15 amino acids. The CDR3, as DNA: TGTGCCAGTAGTAACGGACAGGGTCTGAACACTGAAGCTTTCTTT. Protein product: CASSNGQGLNTEAFF.

The V call is TRBV29-1, the J call TRBJ1-1; TRBD1 aligns across 7 bases. V dropped 6 bases and J dropped 1; count of bases not matched to a gene: 5. The CDR3 extends over 13 amino acids. The V gene's germline CDR1 is SQVTM and CDR2 ANQGSEA. In nucleotides, the CDR3 is TGCAGCGTGATGGACAGGCCGAACACTGAAGCTTTCTTT. Its translation: CSVMDRPNTEAFF.

The rearrangement uses TRBV5-6 and TRBJ2-6; 10 positions match TRBD1. The CDR3 covers 18 residues. From germline, CDR1 is SGHDT and CDR2 YYEEEE. V shed 4 bases, J shed 0 bases, and the junction held 7 bases outside the gene matches. The CDR3 spells CASSRGTGVFSGANVLTF. DNA of the CDR3: TGTGCCAGCAGCCGTGGGACAGGGGTCTTCTCTGGGGCCAACGTCCTGACTTTC.

The V call is TRBV7-2, the J call TRBJ2-1; 7 positions agree with TRBD2. The V gene's germline CDR1 is SGHTA and CDR2 FQGNSA. The CDR3 is 15 amino acids. V lost 6 bases to trimming and J lost 3 bases; unmatched junction nucleotides: 8. The CDR3 region has the DNA TGTGCCAGCAGTGCCGAGGCGGGGGACTACAATGAGCAGTTCTTC. Amino acids: CASSAEAGDYNEQFF.

This clone was recorded only once. The CDR3 DNA follows: TGTGCCAGCAGTGAAGATGGGGGACTAGCCTCCTACGAGCAGTACTTC. Protein sequence: CASSEDGGLASYEQYF. This chain joins TRBV2 and TRBJ2-7, with TRBD2 matching 9 bases. The CDR3 consists of 16 residues. The junction had 4 bases not matched to a gene; V was cut back by 1 base and J by 0 bases. Germline V gene sequence: CDR1 SNHLY, CDR2 FYNNEI.

Concerning this clone: Its ends do not fully match the called genes, so a read error is possible. V usage is TRBV7-7 and J usage is TRBJ2-1; 7 bases map to TRBD2. Germline-derived CDR1 and CDR2 are SSHAT and FNYEAQ (reference sequence). This CDR3 comprises 16 residues. DNA of the CDR3: TGTGCTAGCAGCTTAGAGGGAGGGGCCCGGTACAATGAGCAGTTCTTC. The encoded protein is CASSLEGGARYNEQFF.

CDR3 DNA sequence: TGTGCCAGCAGCGTAGAGAGGCAGAAGAACACCATATATTTT. Amino acid sequence: CASSVERQKNTIYF. J is TRBJ1-3 and V is TRBV9; D is undetermined. Looked up from germline, CDR1 is SGDLS and CDR2 is YYNGEE. Trimming took off 0 bases at V and 7 bases at J, with 11 bases between the two ends. The CDR3 is 14 residues long.

The chain couples TRBV5-1 to TRBJ2-5; 8 positions match TRBD2. The germline gives CDR1 SGHRS, CDR2 YFSETQ. CDR3 length equals 14 residues. Trimming cost V 6 bases and J 7 bases; bases outside gene matches: 11. The CDR3 DNA reads as TGCGCCAGCAAAGAGCGGGGGCCCGAGGGGACCCAGTACTTC. Residues: CASKERGPEGTQYF. Full variable domain (rest looked up from reference TRBV5-1 and TRBJ2-5): KAGVTQTPRYLIKTRGQQVTLSCSPISGHRSVSWYQQTPGQGLQFLFEYFSETQRNKGNFPGRFSGRQFSNSRSEMNVSTLELGDSALYLCASKERGPEGTQYFGPGTRLLVL.

As concerns this clone: Other DNA sequences from this sample encode an identical CDR3 as well. This chain joins TRBV4-1 and TRBJ1-1; TRBD1 is a possible D gene (5 bases). There are 13 residues in the CDR3. In germline, CDR1 is MGHRA, CDR2 YSYEKL. V lost 6 bases and J lost 0, with 8 bases in between. This CDR3 is CASSRQLNTEAFF. As DNA, the CDR3 is TGCGCCAGCAGTCGACAGTTGAACACTGAAGCTTTCTTT.

V gene TRBV7-8 combines with J gene TRBJ1-4; 7 nucleotides align to TRBD1. In germline, CDR1 is SGHVS, CDR2 FQNEAQ. This CDR3 is built from 16 residues. J was trimmed by 0 bases and V by 4 bases; bases with no gene match: 5. The DNA of the CDR3 is TGTGCCAGCAGCTCGCGGACAGGTGCAACTAATGAAAAACTGTTTTTT. Its translation: CASSSRTGATNEKLFF. The whole variable domain, filled in from reference TRBV7-8 and TRBJ1-4, reads GAGVSQSPRYKVAKRGQDVALRCDPISGHVSLFWYQQALGQGPEFLTYFQNEAQLDKSGLPSDRFFAERPEGSVSTLKIQRTQQEDSAVYLCASSSRTGATNEKLFFGSGTQLSVL.

V usage is TRBV9 and J usage is TRBJ2-7; D perhaps matches TRBD1 (5 bases). The V gene's germline CDR1 is SGDLS and CDR2 YYNGEE. This CDR3 spans 15 amino acids. V was trimmed by 0 bases and J by 0 bases, leaving 10 bases between them. The CDR3 sequence is CASSVAADSSYEQYF. Here the CDR3 DNA reads TGTGCCAGCAGCGTAGCGGCAGACAGCTCCTACGAGCAGTACTTC. The full variable domain, completed using reference TRBV9 and TRBJ2-7, is DSGVTQTPKHLITATGQRVTLRCSPRSGDLSVYWYQQSLDQGLQFLIQYYNGEERAKGNILERFSAQQFPDLHSELNLSSLELGDSALYFCASSVAADSSYEQYFGPGTRLTVT.